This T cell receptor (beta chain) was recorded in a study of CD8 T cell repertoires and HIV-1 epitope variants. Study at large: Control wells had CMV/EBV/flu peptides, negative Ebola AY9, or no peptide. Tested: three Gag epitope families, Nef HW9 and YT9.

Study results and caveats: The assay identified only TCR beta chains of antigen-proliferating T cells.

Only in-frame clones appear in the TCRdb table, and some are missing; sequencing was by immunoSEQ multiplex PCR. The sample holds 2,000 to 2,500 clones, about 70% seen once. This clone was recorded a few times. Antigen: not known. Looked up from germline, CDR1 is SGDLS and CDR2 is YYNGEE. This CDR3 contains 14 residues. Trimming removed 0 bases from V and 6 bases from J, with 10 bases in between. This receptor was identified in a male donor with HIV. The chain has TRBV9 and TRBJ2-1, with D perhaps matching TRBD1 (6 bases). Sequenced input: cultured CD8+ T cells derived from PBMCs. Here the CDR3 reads CASSVGQEFNEQFF. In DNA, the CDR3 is TGTGCCAGCAGCGTAGGACAGGAGTTCAATGAGCAGTTCTTC.